Listed here is a single T cell receptor beta chain. The antigen remains undetermined. The CDR3 runs to 14 residues. From germline, CDR1 is MNHEY and CDR2 SMNVEV (reference sequence). Trimming removed 5 bases from V and 7 bases from J; junction bases left unmatched: 8. The record originates from a study of T cells in narcolepsy. About the study: Patients with NT1 or NT2 and healthy control donors were enrolled. Study findings and constraints: Comparing one patient's CSF and blood CD4+ clonotypes highlighted HCRT- and TRIB2-specific autoreactive clonotypes. Autoreactive clonotypes reportedly recurred in blood of same and different patients, not controls. Some memory CD4+ repertoires had no autoreactive clone sequences.

Using immunoSEQ multiplex PCR, the repertoire was profiled, and TCRdb retains in-frame clones only, with some absent. The data hold 25,000 to 35,000 clones, with roughly four fifths observed a single time. The sequence came from a human donor with narcolepsy. The chain recombines TRBV27 with TRBJ1-3; 7 bases are a match to TRBD1. The source material was CD45RA- memory CD4+ T cells from PBMCs. The CDR3 coding sequence is TGTGCCAGCAGTCCCGCGGTACAGGGGAACACCATATATTTT. Translated, it gives CASSPAVQGNTIYF.